Listed below are T cell receptor beta chains from one sample, sequenced in a study of cytomegalovirus exposure and HLA in healthy donors. Only in-frame clones appear in the TCRdb table, and some are missing; sequencing was by immunoSEQ multiplex PCR. The sample has 200,000 or so clones, about 80% seen once; the top ten hold 2.1%. Sequenced input: PBMCs. The receptors stem from a woman aged 18 to 35 in good health and CMV-seropositive. Both conserved end residues are part of each CDR3. The D gene is left open where the match is weak. Only part of the rows carry a size: once, few, many, or a class if the clone is expanded.

v_call	clone_size	j_call	d_call	cdr3_aa	cdr3_nt
TRBV6-1	-	TRBJ1-2	TRBD1	CASSEGEDRGGFGYTF	TGTGCCAGCAGTGAGGGTGAGGACAGGGGAGGTTTTGGCTACACCTTC
TRBV7-3	-	TRBJ2-2	-	CASSSTNTGELFF	TGTGCCAGCAGCTCCACGAACACCGGGGAGCTGTTTTTT
TRBV18	-	TRBJ1-2	-	CASSPGEGAYGYTF	TGTGCCAGCTCACCGGGAGAGGGCGCCTATGGCTACACCTTC
TRBV9	-	TRBJ2-5	TRBD2	CASSVGSSGGFQETQYF	TGTGCCAGCAGCGTAGGGTCTAGCGGGGGTTTCCAAGAGACCCAGTACTTC
TRBV28	-	TRBJ1-2	-	CASTQGRSYGYTF	TGTGCCAGCACCCAGGGCCGTTCCTATGGCTACACCTTC
TRBV19	few	TRBJ1-3	-	CASSIDGQLWGNTIYF	TGTGCCAGTAGTATCGACGGACAGCTTTGGGGAAACACCATATATTTT
TRBV4-1	-	TRBJ2-7	-	CASSQLAEGDEQYF	TGCGCCAGCAGCCAGCTGGCCGAGGGGGACGAGCAGTACTTC
TRBV19	-	TRBJ1-5	TRBD1	CASSTRTGGGWAQHF	TGTGCCAGTAGTACTCGGACAGGGGGGGGTTGGGCCCAGCATTTT
TRBV6-1	-	TRBJ1-2	-	CASSEALGWGRNTF	TGTGCCAGCAGTGAAGCGCTCGGGTGGGGGCGCAACACCTTC
TRBV9	-	TRBJ1-2	-	CASSPRYQVNYGYTF	TGTGCCAGCAGCCCCCGGTATCAGGTTAACTATGGCTACACCTTC
TRBV9	once	TRBJ2-1	-	CASSAEGGASYNEQFF	TGTGCCAGCAGCGCGGAAGGGGGGGCCTCGTACAATGAGCAGTTCTTC
TRBV2	-	TRBJ2-1	TRBD1	CASSETGGEDEQFF	TGTGCCAGCAGTGAAACAGGGGGCGAAGATGAGCAGTTCTTC
TRBV6-6	once	TRBJ2-2	-	CASSPNTGELFF	TGTGCCAGCAGTCCTAACACCGGGGAGCTGTTTTTT
TRBV29-1	-	TRBJ1-1	-	CSVGQSFGTEAFF	TGCAGCGTGGGGCAGAGCTTCGGGACTGAAGCTTTCTTT
TRBV4-3	few	TRBJ1-3	-	CASSHRGSGNTIYF	TGCGCCAGCAGCCACCGGGGTTCTGGAAACACCATATATTTT
TRBV6-5	-	TRBJ1-2	-	CASSYVRQTANYGYTF	TGTGCCAGCAGTTATGTCAGGCAGACCGCTAACTATGGCTACACCTTC
TRBV5-1	-	TRBJ2-1	TRBD1	CASSFAGTGKGEQFF	TGCGCCAGCAGCTTTGCCGGGACAGGGAAGGGCGAGCAGTTCTTC